Many counts were recorded for the clone carrying this T cell receptor (beta chain). TCRdb reprocessed the RT-PCR reads via MiXCR and lists one record per CDR3 protein. The sample records around 700,000 distinct CDR3 sequences, over 12% being singletons. V lost 6 bases and J 1 base, leaving 9 bases between the germline ends. CDR1 SQVTM and CDR2 ANQGSEA come from the germline V gene. The CDR3 totals 12 residues. This TCR was sampled from a female donor in good health, serving as a healthy control. Input material: memory CD4+ T cells from blood. The V gene is TRBV29-1, the J gene TRBJ2-5; TRBD2 is a possible D gene (6 bases). This CDR3 is CSVSSAQETQYF. As DNA, the CDR3 is TGCAGCGTCTCTAGCGCCCAAGAGACCCAGTACTTC.